The 9 T cell receptor beta chains below were found in one sample sequenced in a study of blood T cell repertoires in COVID-19. The repertoire was sequenced with immunoSEQ multiplex PCR; TCRdb's copy has only in-frame clones and lacks some. The repertoire includes hundreds of thousands of clones, about 88% of them detected once, and 0.9% to 1.2% sits in the top ten. Sequencing used PBMCs or T cells enriched from blood (not recorded which). These receptors were taken from a woman between 25 and 40 years old who had recovered from COVID-19.

The chain recombines TRBV24-1 with TRBJ2-3, with D possibly matching TRBD1 (6 bases). The CDR3 has 16 residues. With 5 bases removed from V and 3 bases from J, the gap between germline ends came to 17 bases. Looked up from germline, CDR1 is KGHDR and CDR2 is SFDVKD. The CDR3 reads CATSGPARGQTDTQYF. CDR3 nucleotide sequence: TGTGCCACCAGTGGCCCCGCCAGGGGCCAAACAGATACGCAGTATTTT.

This clone has only one observation. The J gene is TRBJ2-1, the V gene TRBV30; the match to TRBD2 covers 16 bases. The V gene end was trimmed by 1 base and the J gene end by 8 bases; junction bases not matched to a gene: 5. Germline lookup yields CDR1 GTSNPN and CDR2 SVGIG (reference sequence). This CDR3 comprises 16 residues. The CDR3 region is CAWSAGTSGGAYEQFF. The CDR3 DNA reads TGTGCCTGGAGTGCGGGGACTAGCGGGGGGGCCTATGAGCAGTTCTTC.

V and J are TRBV6-5 and TRBJ1-1; no clear D. The CDR3 runs 13 residues. The V gene's germline CDR1 is MNHEY and CDR2 SVGAGI. V lost 6 bases and J lost 1, with 9 bases in between. CDR3 amino acids: CASSPGWNTEAFF. CDR3 DNA: TGTGCCAGCAGCCCCGGGTGGAACACTGAAGCTTTCTTT.

Concerning this clone itself: At one end, the junction sequence differs from germline, possibly due to a read error. This chain links TRBV4-2 with TRBJ1-2; 7 nucleotides agree with TRBD1. Germline assignment: CDR1 LGHNA and CDR2 YNFKEQ. This CDR3 has 14 residues. DNA of the CDR3: TGTGCCAGCAGCAAAGAGGGGGCGCGGGATGGCTACACCTTC. This encodes CASSKEGARDGYTF.

This clone was detected only once. The rearrangement uses TRBV7-9 and TRBJ2-5; tentatively, D is TRBD1 (7 bases). This CDR3 has 17 residues. The germline V gene encodes CDR1 SEHNR and CDR2 FQNEAQ (reference sequence). The germline V and J ends were trimmed by 5 bases and 5 bases, with 24 bases remaining between them. The CDR3 bases are TGTGCCAGCAGCATTTCCGGGACAGCCTCTGGGGGGGAGACCCAGTACTTC. Its protein is CASSISGTASGGETQYF.

CDR3 bases: TGTGCCAGCAGCCAATCGGGGCGCACAGATACGCAGTATTTT. It yields the protein CASSQSGRTDTQYF. This rearrangement joins TRBV16 to TRBJ2-3; possible D gene TRBD1, 5 bases. Germline lookup yields CDR1 KGHSY and CDR2 FQNENV. V lost 0 bases and J 1 base, leaving 5 bases between the germline ends. This CDR3 is 14 amino acids long.

This chain connects TRBV5-1 to TRBJ1-3; TRBD1 aligns across 9 bases. The germline gives CDR1 SGHRS, CDR2 YFSETQ. There are 19 residues in the CDR3. Unmatched junction bases numbered 14, after V lost 4 bases and J lost 0 bases. The CDR3, as DNA: TGCGCCAGCAGCCCGTCCCGGGACAGGGCCTTTGACTCTGGAAACACCATATATTTT. Residues: CASSPSRDRAFDSGNTIYF.

The J gene is TRBJ1-6, the V gene TRBV25-1; TRBD1 aligns across 7 bases. The germline V gene encodes CDR1 MGHDK and CDR2 SYGVNS. The V gene end was trimmed by 3 bases and the J gene end by 4 bases; junction bases not matched to a gene: 0. The CDR3 is 14 residues long. CDR3 region: CASSEGQYNSPLHF. In DNA, the CDR3 is TGTGCCAGCAGTGAGGGACAGTATAATTCACCCCTCCACTTT.

The V gene is TRBV6-5, the J gene TRBJ2-3; tentative D call: TRBD2 (5 bases). Trimming shortened V by 7 bases and J by 9 bases, and 17 bases separated the two germline ends. CDR1 and CDR2 (germline): MNHEY, SVGAGI. This CDR3 region has 13 residues. DNA for the CDR3: TGTGCCAGCACCCCCTCCGGGGAGAGAACGCAGTATTTT. Translating it yields CASTPSGERTQYF.